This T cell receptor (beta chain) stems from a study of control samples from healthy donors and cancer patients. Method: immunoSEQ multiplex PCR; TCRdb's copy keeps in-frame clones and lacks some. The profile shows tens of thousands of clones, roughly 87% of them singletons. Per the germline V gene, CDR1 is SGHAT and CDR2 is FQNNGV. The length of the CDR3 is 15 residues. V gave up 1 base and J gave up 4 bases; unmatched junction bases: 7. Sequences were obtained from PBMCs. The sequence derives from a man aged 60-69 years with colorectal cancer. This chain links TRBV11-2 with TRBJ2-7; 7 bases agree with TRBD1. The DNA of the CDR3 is TGTGCCAGCAGCTTAGTGGGGGACAGCCATTACGAGCAGTACTTC. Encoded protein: CASSLVGDSHYEQYF.